One sample yielded the 18 T cell receptor beta chains listed below, sequenced in a study of CXCR3-negative and CXCR3-positive naive CD8 T cells. General study results and limits: The TRB CDR3s that CXCR3-positive naive cells carried were more hydrophobic than those of CXCR3-negative naive cells.

What these receptors recognize is not known. UMI-labeled 5' RACE yielded the TRB cDNA libraries. TCRdb reprocessed the 5' RACE reads, keeping one entry per CDR3 protein, no DNA. Its table lists roughly 110,000 distinct CDR3 sequences. The sequenced material came from naive CXCR3+ CD8+ T cells from blood. Subset here: CD45RO-CCR7+CD27+CD95- naive CD8+ T cells expressing CXCR3 (TNR3+). The source of these receptors is a human donor in good health. Some clones in this sample may be carry-over from other donors' samples.

The V and J genes are TRBV12-5 and TRBJ2-1; TCRdb's D call of TRBD2 is untestable without DNA. The CDR3 contains 22 residues. Germline V gene sequence: CDR1 LGHNT, CDR2 FRNRAP. The chain's CDR3 is CASGLPTITGGSRLAEYNEQFF. Full variable domain (outside the CDR3, taken from reference TRBV12-5 and TRBJ2-1): DARVTQTPRHKVTEMGQEVTMRCQPILGHNTVFWYRQTMMQGLELLAYFRNRAPLDDSGMPKDRFSAEMPDATLATLKIQPSEPRDSAVYFCASGLPTITGGSRLAEYNEQFFGPGTRLTVL.

The chain employs TRBV4-2 and TRBJ2-1. This CDR3 has 12 residues. Germline V gene data show CDR1 as LGHNA and CDR2 as YNFKEQ. The chain's CDR3 is CASSLPNNEQFF.

The CDR3: CAPPGNREGDQPQHF. V and J are TRBV23-1 and TRBJ1-5; TCRdb picks TRBD1, but there is no DNA to check that call. TRBV23-1 carries the ORF label, with uncertain function. The CDR3 consists of 15 residues.

The chain recombines TRBV15 with TRBJ2-5. Germline V gene sequence: CDR1 LNHNV, CDR2 YYDKDF (reference sequence). The CDR3 is 14 amino acids. CDR3 sequence reads: CATSRDLPGETQYF.

The chain joins TRBV5-5 to TRBJ2-1; checking the TCRdb D call of TRBD2 is not possible without DNA. CDR3 length: 14 residues. Germline CDR1 reads SGHKS; CDR2 reads YYEKEE (reference sequence). Here the CDR3 reads CASSPAGEGNEQFF. The full variable domain, rest sourced from reference TRBV5-5 and TRBJ2-1, is DAGVTQSPTHLIKTRGQQVTLRCSPISGHKSVSWYQQVLGQGPQFIFQYYEKEERGRGNFPDRFSARQFPNYSSELNVNALLLGDSALYLCASSPAGEGNEQFFGPGTRLTVL.

The chain carries TRBV28 and TRBJ1-5; the TCRdb D gene call, TRBD1, has no DNA to confirm it. The CDR3 runs 15 residues. CDR1 MDHEN and CDR2 SYDVKM come from the germline V gene. This CDR3 is CASSFVGASNQPQHF.

The rearrangement uses TRBV7-3 and TRBJ2-1; TCRdb calls TRBD1, which cannot be checked without DNA. This CDR3 is 14 amino acids long. Germline V CDR1 and CDR2: SGHTA, FQGTGA. CDR3 protein: CASSLAGQGNEQFF.

The chain links TRBV4-1 to TRBJ2-7; TCRdb reports TRBD1, a call that lacks DNA to check it against. Looked up from germline, CDR1 is MGHRA and CDR2 is YSYEKL. The CDR3 spans 13 residues. This CDR3 reads CASSQQGVDEQYF.

This sequence joins TRBV5-6 and TRBJ2-7; as DNA is missing, the TRBD2 call by TCRdb cannot be tested. Germline CDR1 reads SGHDT; CDR2 reads YYEEEE. The CDR3 runs 14 residues. This chain's CDR3 is CASSIGLNIGEQYF.

The genes are TRBV28 and TRBJ2-4; TCRdb picks TRBD2, but there is no DNA to check that call. Germline V lookup: CDR1 MDHEN, CDR2 SYDVKM. The CDR3 consists of 15 residues. CDR3 residues: CASSLGSGRSDIQYF.

The rearrangement links TRBV12-3 or TRBV12-4 to TRBJ2-1; TCRdb names TRBD2, which stays unverified in the absence of DNA. The CDR3 is made up of 14 amino acids. Here the CDR3 reads CASRDFSPYNEQFF.

The J gene is TRBJ1-6, the V gene TRBV7-9. CDR1 and CDR2 from the germline V gene are SEHNR and FQNEAQ (reference sequence). This CDR3 has 12 amino acids. CDR3 region: CASSPDGSPLHF.

This chain links TRBV6-2 or TRBV6-3 with TRBJ2-7; the D call from TCRdb, TRBD2, cannot be confirmed without DNA. Per the germline V gene, CDR1 is MNHEY and CDR2 is SVGEGT. This CDR3 comprises 14 residues. The CDR3 sequence is CASSSTFGGYEQYF.

This chain uses TRBV13 with TRBJ2-7; checking the TCRdb D call of TRBD2 is not possible without DNA. Looked up from germline, CDR1 is PRHDT and CDR2 is FYEKMQ (reference sequence). The CDR3 covers 14 residues. This CDR3 reads CASSLGSGPIEQYF.

The chain carries TRBV12-3 or TRBV12-4 and TRBJ2-6; TCRdb's D gene call, TRBD1, goes unchecked for lack of DNA. The CDR3 extends over 17 amino acids. CDR3 residues: CASTLGAVSSGANVLTF.

V gene TRBV28 combines with J gene TRBJ1-2; TCRdb indicates TRBD1, and absent DNA this call remains unverified. This CDR3 region has 20 residues. In germline, CDR1 is MDHEN, CDR2 SYDVKM. The CDR3 loop reads CASSTHIKTGTGGDFYGYTF.

The rearrangement joins TRBV28 to TRBJ1-4; the TRBD1 assignment by TCRdb is unverifiable without DNA. The length of the CDR3 is 13 residues. The V gene's germline CDR1 is MDHEN and CDR2 SYDVKM. CDR3 amino acids: CASWGQNNEKLFF.

J is TRBJ1-4 and V is TRBV29-1; absent DNA, TCRdb's TRBD1 call cannot be checked. This CDR3 has 13 amino acids. Germline V CDR1 and CDR2: SQVTM, ANQGSEA. CDR3 amino acids: CSVTRGVDEKLFF.